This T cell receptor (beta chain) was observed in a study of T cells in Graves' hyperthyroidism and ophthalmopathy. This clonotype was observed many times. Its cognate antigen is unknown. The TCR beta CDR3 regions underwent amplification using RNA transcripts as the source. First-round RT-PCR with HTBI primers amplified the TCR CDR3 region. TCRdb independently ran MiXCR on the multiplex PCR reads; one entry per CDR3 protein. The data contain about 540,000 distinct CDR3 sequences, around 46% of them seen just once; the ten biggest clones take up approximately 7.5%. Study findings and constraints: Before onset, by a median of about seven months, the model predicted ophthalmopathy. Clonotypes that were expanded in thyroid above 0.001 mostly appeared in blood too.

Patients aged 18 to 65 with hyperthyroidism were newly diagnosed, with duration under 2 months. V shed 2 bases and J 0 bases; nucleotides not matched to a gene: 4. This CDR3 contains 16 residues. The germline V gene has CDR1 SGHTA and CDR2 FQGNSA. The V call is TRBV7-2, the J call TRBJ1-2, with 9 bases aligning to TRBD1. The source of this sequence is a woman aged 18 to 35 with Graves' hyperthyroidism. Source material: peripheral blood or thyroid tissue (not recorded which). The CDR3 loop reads CASSLWDRDTNYGYTF. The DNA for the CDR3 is TGTGCCAGCAGCTTATGGGACAGGGACACTAACTATGGCTACACCTTC.